These 16 T cell receptor beta chains were all obtained from the same sample, sequenced in a study of regulatory T cells in long-lasting Graves disease (dated by TCRdb to the early 2020s). According to the study, the label for this sample's time point signals: newly diagnosed GD, antithyroid drugs for less than 3 months. RNA was extracted from PBMCs in TRIzol for both TCR sequencing and RNA sequencing. Library preparation was by multiplex PCR. Sequencing used an Illumina HiSeq 4000. CDR3 regions were amplified by Arm-PCR with iRepertoire HTBI primers to construct TCR beta libraries. In TCRdb, the public reads were trimmed at Q25 with fastp and aligned with MiXCR, with productive beta chains retained. Merged by CDR3 protein, the rows form single entries marked with the most common genes and DNA. The sample table records some 410,000 distinct CDR3 sequences; roughly 17% of these occur just once. The ten top clones hold over 8.5% of the sample.

The same data also went into a second study, on T cells in Graves' hyperthyroidism and ophthalmopathy.

This specimen was peripheral blood mononuclear cells (PBMCs), taken at new diagnosis, from a patient treated with antithyroid drugs. All receptors come from a woman in her thirties with Graves disease. Donor details come from another sample of the same person, matched by shared clones.

This clonotype came up many times. V gene TRBV11-2 combines with J gene TRBJ1-5; D perhaps matches TRBD1 (6 bases). V was shortened by 4 bases and J by 4 bases, with 11 bases between the two germline ends. The CDR3 extends over 14 amino acids. The germline gives CDR1 SGHAT, CDR2 FQNNGV. CDR3 DNA sequence: TGTGCCAGCAGCTGGGACACACAGAATCAGCCCCAGCATTTT. Translation gives CASSWDTQNQPQHF.

This sequence joins TRBV6-9 and TRBJ2-3; no definite D call. The CDR3 is made up of 15 amino acids. V lost 3 bases and J 5 bases, leaving 15 bases between the germline ends. Per germline, CDR1 MNHGY and CDR2 SVAAGI. CDR3 residues: CASSYSPGGGDTQYF. CDR3 bases: TGTGCCAGCAGTTACTCTCCCGGCGGCGGAGATACGCAGTATTTT.

This clonotype showed up many times. In nucleotides, the CDR3 is TGTGCCAGCAGGGGAGGGATCGCCGGGGAGCTGTTTTTT. It translates to CASRGGIAGELFF. J is TRBJ2-2 and V is TRBV2, with 7 positions matching TRBD2. With 6 bases clipped from V and 6 bases from J, the junction kept 4 bases outside the gene matches. The CDR3 runs to 13 residues. Germline V lookup: CDR1 SNHLY, CDR2 FYNNEI.

This clonotype was counted at least ten times. J is TRBJ2-1 and V is TRBV11-2; no definite D call. The V and J ends lost 1 base and 0 bases respectively, with 10 bases between them. The CDR3 contains 16 residues. Germline CDR1 and CDR2: SGHAT and FQNNGV. The CDR3 nucleotides are TGTGCCAGCAGCTTAGCGGACCGGAGCTCCTACAATGAGCAGTTCTTC. It specifies CASSLADRSSYNEQFF.

The rearrangement uses TRBV4-1 and TRBJ2-7, with a possible D match to TRBD1 (5 bases). The V end was cut by 3 bases, the J end by 5 bases, with 14 bases between. The CDR3 runs 14 residues. Looked up from germline, CDR1 is MGHRA and CDR2 is YSYEKL. CDR3 nucleotides: TGCGCCAGCAGCCAGGTGGCAGGGTTAGACGAGCAGTACTTC. This encodes CASSQVAGLDEQYF.

There are a few counts of this clonotype. The V and J genes are TRBV6-1 and TRBJ1-1, with TRBD1 identical over 7 bases. The V gene's germline CDR1 is MNHNS and CDR2 SASEGT. The V and J ends lost 5 bases and 5 bases, in that order; junction bases with no gene match: 8. CDR3 length: 14 amino acids. The CDR3 DNA sequence: TGTGCCAGCAGTCTCAGGGGGGCGCATACTGAAGCTTTCTTT. Translation gives CASSLRGAHTEAFF.

V usage is TRBV19 and J usage is TRBJ1-5; tentative D call: TRBD1 (5 bases). Trimming stripped 5 bases from V and 3 bases from J, with 17 bases between. This CDR3 spans 16 amino acids. Germline V CDR1 and CDR2: LNHDA, SQIVND (reference sequence). As DNA, the CDR3 is TGTGCCAGTAGTGTTAACCCGACAGCTACCAATCAGCCCCAGCATTTT. Encoded protein: CASSVNPTATNQPQHF.

This clonotype was observed many times. The chain links TRBV30 to TRBJ1-6; D not resolved. This CDR3 spans 13 amino acids. V lost 2 bases and J 10 bases, leaving 12 bases between the germline ends. Germline CDR1 is GTSNPN and CDR2 is SVGIG (reference sequence). This chain's CDR3 is CAWSSGWVSPLHF. CDR3 bases: TGTGCCTGGAGTTCCGGATGGGTATCACCCCTCCACTTT.

There are many counts of this clonotype. V and J are TRBV18 and TRBJ1-1; TRBD1 is a possible D gene (6 bases). The CDR3 is 15 amino acids. Germline V CDR1 and CDR2: KGHSH, LQKENI. The V end was cut by 3 bases, the J end by 4 bases, with 15 bases between. CDR3 bases: TGTGCCAGCTCACCCCGACAGGCCGTGGGCACTGAAGCTTTCTTT. This sequence encodes CASSPRQAVGTEAFF.

CDR3 bases: TGTGCCAGCTCAAACTCGCCTGGCACCGGGGAGCTGTTTTTT. Translation gives CASSNSPGTGELFF. The chain couples TRBV4-2 to TRBJ2-2, with no clear D. The V gene lost 8 bases and the J gene lost 4 bases, with 14 bases spanning the gap. Looked up from germline, CDR1 is LGHNA and CDR2 is YNFKEQ. This CDR3 is 14 amino acids long.

A few counts support this clonotype. The CDR3 reads CASSSLGGQGNMNIQYF. The CDR3 DNA reads TGTGCCAGCAGTTCCCTAGGGGGACAGGGGAATATGAACATTCAGTACTTC. This chain connects TRBV27 to TRBJ2-4; 10 bases are shared with TRBD1. The germline gives CDR1 MNHEY, CDR2 SMNVEV (reference sequence). The ends lost 4 bases at V and 7 bases at J; junction bases unmatched: 13. The CDR3 consists of 17 residues.

This clonotype has only a few counts. The V and J genes are TRBV29-1 and TRBJ2-2; a weak D match, TRBD2 (6 bases). The CDR3 has 13 residues. Germline CDR1 and CDR2: SQVTM and ANQGSEA. Trimming pared 4 bases from V and 6 bases from J, leaving 12 bases between. The CDR3 sequence: CSVARGGPGELFF. In nucleotides, the CDR3 is TGCAGCGTTGCGAGGGGAGGACCCGGGGAGCTGTTTTTT.

This clonotype showed up just a few times. The genes are TRBV6-1 and TRBJ2-7; no firm D call. The CDR3 spans 10 residues. Deletions cut 9 bases from V and 4 bases from J, with 7 bases between. Germline V gene data show CDR1 as MNHNS and CDR2 as SASEGT. CDR3 DNA sequence: TGTGCCAGTGGGCTGTACGAGCAGTACTTC. This translates into CASGLYEQYF.

Ten or more counts support this clonotype. The V call is TRBV20-1, the J call TRBJ2-7; 7 bases match TRBD1. J was trimmed by 6 bases and V by 3 bases; bases with no gene match: 8. The CDR3 extends over 13 amino acids. The V gene's germline CDR1 is DFQATT and CDR2 SNEGSKA (reference sequence). DNA of the CDR3: TGCAGTGCTAGTGGAGGACAGGCCCCCGAGCAGTACTTC. Its translation is CSASGGQAPEQYF.

Ten or more counts support this clonotype. This sequence joins TRBV11-2 and TRBJ2-2; TRBD2 matches 11 bases. Trimming at V came to 5 bases and at J to 6 bases, leaving 8 bases not matched to a gene. CDR1 and CDR2 from the germline V gene are SGHAT and FQNNGV. The CDR3 is made up of 16 amino acids. The CDR3 DNA sequence: TGTGCCAGCAGCCGTACTAGCGGGAGTTGGTCCGGGGAGCTGTTTTTT. Its translation is CASSRTSGSWSGELFF.

Regarding this clonotype: Given a much more abundant clone one base away, this may be a read error. The CDR3 DNA follows: TGCAGTGCTAGGAGGACAGGGGGTGAAAATCTGTTTTTT. This translates into CSARRTGGENLFF. The chain has TRBV20-1 and TRBJ1-4; 10 bases agree with TRBD1. This CDR3 spans 13 amino acids. In germline, CDR1 is DFQATT, CDR2 SNEGSKA (reference sequence).